The 27 T cell receptor beta chains below were found in one sample sequenced in a study of T cell changes during pregnancy in multiple sclerosis. The repertoire was sequenced with immunoSEQ multiplex PCR; TCRdb's copy has only in-frame clones and lacks some. The sample records some 70,000 clones, 92% being singletons. This specimen consisted of peripheral blood, obtained in the second trimester of pregnancy. All receptors come from a female donor in good health, enrolled as a control in a pregnancy study.

V gene TRBV4-1 combines with J gene TRBJ2-5; TRBD2 aligns across 7 bases. Germline V gene lookup returns CDR1 MGHRA and CDR2 YSYEKL. This CDR3 comprises 16 residues. J lost 3 bases, V lost 3 bases, and 10 bases had no gene match. CDR3 in amino acids: CASSQAFRLAEETQYF. CDR3 nucleotides: TGCGCCAGCAGCCAGGCCTTCCGGCTAGCGGAAGAGACCCAGTACTTC.

The chain combines TRBV16 with TRBJ2-7; a possible D gene is TRBD1 (5 bases). This CDR3 contains 14 residues. Germline V gene data show CDR1 as KGHSY and CDR2 as FQNENV. V lost 4 bases to trimming and J lost 2 bases, with 12 bases between them. The CDR3 reads CASSPLLGPYEQYF. Here the CDR3 DNA reads TGTGCCAGCAGCCCTCTCTTGGGGCCCTACGAGCAGTACTTC.

This rearrangement joins TRBV10-2 to TRBJ1-5; 7 positions match TRBD1. Germline V lookup: CDR1 WSHSY, CDR2 SAAADI. The V gene end was trimmed by 6 bases and the J gene end by 0 bases; junction bases not matched to a gene: 5. The CDR3 consists of 15 residues. CDR3 amino acids: CASSLTGDSNQPQHF. The CDR3 region has the DNA TGCGCCAGCAGCTTAACAGGGGATAGCAATCAGCCCCAGCATTTT.

Only one count was recorded for this clone. The rearrangement links TRBV5-1 to TRBJ1-1; D not certain. Trimming pared 2 bases from V and 0 bases from J, leaving 11 bases between. This CDR3 has 15 amino acids. Germline CDR1 reads SGHRS; CDR2 reads YFSETQ. The DNA of the CDR3 is TGCGCCAGCAGCTTAACGTCGGGGTTGAACACTGAAGCTTTCTTT. It codes for CASSLTSGLNTEAFF.

The genes are TRBV15 and TRBJ1-1; maybe TRBD1 (6 bases). The CDR3 runs to 17 residues. Germline V gene lookup returns CDR1 LNHNV and CDR2 YYDKDF (reference sequence). The germline V and J ends were trimmed by 0 bases and 5 bases, with 19 bases remaining between them. The CDR3 sequence is CATSRDPSGRGGTEAFF. The CDR3 region has the DNA TGTGCCACCAGCAGAGATCCAAGTGGGAGGGGGGGGACTGAAGCTTTCTTT.

V and J are TRBV5-1 and TRBJ2-3, with 7 bases identical to TRBD1. CDR3 length: 16 amino acids. Germline V gene data show CDR1 as SGHRS and CDR2 as YFSETQ. With 4 bases clipped from V and 1 base from J, the junction kept 9 bases outside the gene matches. The CDR3: CASSPPVTGGTDTQYF. The CDR3 coding sequence is TGCGCCAGCAGCCCCCCGGTTACAGGGGGCACAGATACGCAGTATTTT.

The rearrangement joins TRBV18 to TRBJ1-1, with D possibly matching TRBD1 (6 bases). This CDR3 is built from 14 residues. V lost 6 bases, J lost 4 bases, and 15 bases lay in between. CDR1 KGHSH and CDR2 LQKENI come from the germline V gene. CDR3 loop: CASSPGQGPTEAFF. Here the CDR3 DNA reads TGTGCCAGCTCCCCCGGGCAGGGGCCCACTGAAGCTTTCTTT.

The chain recombines TRBV6-5 with TRBJ1-1, with TRBD1 as a possible D gene (5 bases). Germline CDR1 and CDR2: MNHEY and SVGAGI. V lost 4 bases and J lost 4, with 13 bases in between. This CDR3 is 14 amino acids long. This chain's CDR3 is CASSSTEDFTEAFF. The CDR3 nucleotides read TGTGCCAGCAGTTCGACAGAAGACTTCACTGAAGCTTTCTTT.

J is TRBJ2-2 and V is TRBV5-6; a possible D gene is TRBD1 (5 bases). Germline loops: CDR1 SGHDT, CDR2 YYEEEE. The V gene lost 0 bases and the J gene lost 1 base, with 10 bases spanning the gap. The CDR3 sequence is 16 residues long. The CDR3 DNA reads TGTGCCAGCAGCTTGGGTGGAAGGGGGAACACCGGGGAGCTGTTTTTT. Amino acids: CASSLGGRGNTGELFF. Complete variable domain (other parts from reference TRBV5-6 and TRBJ2-2): DAGVTQSPTHLIKTRGQQVTLRCSPKSGHDTVSWYQQALGQGPQFIFQYYEEEERQRGNFPDRFSGHQFPNYSSELNVNALLLGDSALYLCASSLGGRGNTGELFFGEGSRLTVL.

The CDR3 loop reads CASSLLPGQGKSYEQYF. The CDR3 DNA reads as TGTGCCAGCAGTCTCCTGCCGGGACAGGGGAAGTCCTACGAGCAGTACTTC. The chain recombines TRBV7-9 with TRBJ2-7; 10 bases match TRBD1. The CDR3 totals 17 residues. The ends lost 6 bases at V and 1 base at J; junction bases unmatched: 12. In germline, CDR1 is SEHNR, CDR2 FQNEAQ (reference sequence).

The V gene is TRBV7-8, the J gene TRBJ2-2; no clear D gene. The V gene's germline CDR1 is SGHVS and CDR2 FQNEAQ. This CDR3 comprises 11 residues. Trimming took off 6 bases at V and 8 bases at J, with 7 bases between the two ends. The CDR3 DNA follows: TGTGCCAGCAGTTCCTCGGGGGAGCTGTTTTTT. Protein sequence: CASSSSGELFF.

The chain is built from TRBV29-1 and TRBJ2-1; D remains ambiguous. This CDR3 spans 10 amino acids. V was trimmed by 5 bases and J by 9 bases, leaving 8 bases between them. Germline CDR1 SQVTM, CDR2 ANQGSEA. The CDR3 here is CSVYGPEQFF. CDR3 nucleotides: TGCAGCGTTTATGGGCCTGAGCAGTTCTTC.

The rearrangement links TRBV6-5 to TRBJ1-1; possibly TRBD1 for D (5 bases). CDR1 is MNHEY, CDR2 SVGAGI, per germline. Trimming took 3 bases from V and 6 from J, leaving 8 bases between them. This CDR3 is built from 12 residues. CDR3 sequence: CASSYGGAEAFF. The CDR3 DNA reads as TGTGCCAGCAGTTATGGGGGGGCTGAAGCTTTCTTT.

The J gene is TRBJ1-5, the V gene TRBV6-8, with TRBD1 matching over 11 bases. Germline V gives CDR1 MNHGY, CDR2 SAAAGT. Unmatched junction bases numbered 5, after V lost 8 bases and J lost 5 bases. The CDR3 spans 14 residues. CDR3: CASHRTGGDQPQHF. DNA of the CDR3: TGTGCCAGCCACCGGACAGGGGGCGATCAGCCCCAGCATTTT.

V and J are TRBV23-1 and TRBJ2-3; D is uncertain. TRBV23-1 belongs to the ORF category, with a function that is uncertain. This CDR3 region has 12 residues. V was cut by 1 base and J by 6 bases, with 5 bases left in between. The CDR3 DNA is TGCGCCAGCAGTCAATTCCATGATACGCAGTATTTT. This codes for CASSQFHDTQYF.

The chain recombines TRBV5-1 with TRBJ1-4, with D possibly being TRBD1 (6 bases). CDR1 and CDR2 from the germline V gene are SGHRS and YFSETQ. Trimming left V 0 bases short and J 5 bases short, with 8 bases between. The CDR3 totals 14 residues. The CDR3 sequence: CASSLGRGNEKLFF. In DNA, the CDR3 is TGCGCCAGCAGCTTGGGCAGGGGAAATGAAAAACTGTTTTTT.

The gene calls are TRBV28 and TRBJ1-5, with TRBD1 matching 8 bases. This CDR3 comprises 17 residues. CDR1 and CDR2 (germline): MDHEN, SYDVKM. J was trimmed by 4 bases and V by 4 bases; bases with no gene match: 12. CDR3 in amino acids: CASSSIRTGPLNQPQHF. CDR3 coding DNA: TGTGCCAGCAGTTCCATACGGACAGGGCCACTAAATCAGCCCCAGCATTTT.

The chain uses TRBV6-5 and TRBJ2-1, with 15 bases lining up with TRBD2. V shed 2 bases, J shed 15 bases, and the junction held 2 bases outside the gene matches. Germline values: CDR1 MNHEY, CDR2 SVGAGI. This CDR3 region has 13 residues. In nucleotides, the CDR3 is TGTGCCAGCAGTTACGGGACTAGCGGGAGGAGGTTCTTC. Residues: CASSYGTSGRRFF.

The chain links TRBV19 to TRBJ1-1; D not resolved. The CDR3 covers 14 residues. Germline CDR1 reads LNHDA; CDR2 reads SQIVND (reference sequence). Between the trimmed V and J ends, which lost 4 bases and 4 bases, there was a span of 13 bases. CDR3 sequence: CASSKANSGTEAFF. CDR3 bases: TGTGCCAGTAGTAAGGCAAACTCGGGCACTGAAGCTTTCTTT.

V usage is TRBV9 and J usage is TRBJ2-1; TRBD2 agrees at 8 bases. CDR1 is SGDLS and CDR2 is YYNGEE in the germline V gene. Losses at the gene ends were 4 bases for V and 7 bases for J; bases not matched to a gene: 13. The CDR3 runs 16 residues. CDR3 protein: CASSLLPGGPRNEQFF. In nucleotides, the CDR3 is TGTGCCAGCAGCTTACTACCGGGAGGGCCCAGGAATGAGCAGTTCTTC.

The J gene is TRBJ1-1, the V gene TRBV2; possible D gene TRBD1, 6 bases. Germline lookup yields CDR1 SNHLY and CDR2 FYNNEI. This CDR3 contains 14 residues. V was pared by 6 bases and J by 3 bases, with 14 bases between. CDR3 DNA sequence: TGTGCCAGCAGACTAGAACAGGGATACACTGAAGCTTTCTTT. It codes for CASRLEQGYTEAFF.

The chain couples TRBV4-3 to TRBJ2-2; D perhaps matches TRBD2 (6 bases). The CDR3 loop spans 16 amino acids. V was shortened by 2 bases and J by 1 base, with 11 bases between the two germline ends. Germline lookup yields CDR1 LGHNA and CDR2 YSLEER. CDR3 nucleotides: TGCGCCAGCAGCCAACAAGCGGGCCTGAACACCGGGGAGCTGTTTTTT. It is translated as CASSQQAGLNTGELFF.

The V and J genes are TRBV5-1 and TRBJ1-1, with D maybe TRBD1 (5 bases). Germline CDR1 reads SGHRS; CDR2 reads YFSETQ. V was trimmed by 0 bases and J by 1 base, leaving 13 bases between them. The CDR3 length is 16 residues. The CDR3 bases are TGCGCCAGCAGCTTGGGGGGGGTGAGGTCGAACACTGAAGCTTTCTTT. It yields the protein CASSLGGVRSNTEAFF. The whole variable domain, remainder taken from reference TRBV5-1 and TRBJ1-1, is KAGVTQTPRYLIKTRGQQVTLSCSPISGHRSVSWYQQTPGQGLQFLFEYFSETQRNKGNFPGRFSGRQFSNSRSEMNVSTLELGDSALYLCASSLGGVRSNTEAFFGQGTRLTVV.

J is TRBJ1-1 and V is TRBV19, with TRBD1 as a possible D gene (5 bases). Germline V lookup: CDR1 LNHDA, CDR2 SQIVND (reference sequence). The CDR3 loop spans 14 amino acids. The ends were cut back, 3 bases at V and 3 bases at J, with 11 bases in the middle. The CDR3 DNA is TGTGCCAGTAGTATCCCCAGGGTTGACACTGAAGCTTTCTTT. Translation gives CASSIPRVDTEAFF.

The chain combines TRBV10-3 with TRBJ1-3; no clear D gene. The V end was cut by 2 bases, the J end by 0 bases, with 14 bases between. This CDR3 contains 17 residues. Germline CDR1 is ENHRY and CDR2 is SYGVKD. This CDR3 is CAISEAGGFISGNTIYF. CDR3 nucleotides: TGTGCCATCAGTGAGGCGGGCGGGTTTATCTCTGGAAACACCATATATTTT.

This rearrangement joins TRBV9 to TRBJ2-3, with TRBD2 matching over 7 bases. After removal of 7 bases from V and 5 bases from J, the junction contained 7 bases not matched to a gene. The CDR3 contains 13 residues. CDR1 SGDLS and CDR2 YYNGEE come from the germline V gene. CDR3 sequence reads: CASEGGSRDTQYF. The DNA of the CDR3 is TGTGCCAGCGAAGGCGGGAGCCGAGATACGCAGTATTTT.

The V call is TRBV21-1, the J call TRBJ1-5; the table's D gene call, TRBD1, was not cross checked with the DNA. TRBV21-1 is labeled a pseudogene. This CDR3 comprises 17 residues. The CDR3 DNA reads as TGTGCCAGCAGCAAAGGGACAGGTATTCAATACAATCAGCCCCAGCATTTT. Its protein product is CASSKGTGIQYNQPQHF.